These 14 T cell receptor beta chains share one sample of origin, sequenced in a study of TIL therapy for anti-PD-1-resistant metastatic lung cancer. This was the immunoSEQ v3 assay. Method: immunoSEQ multiplex PCR; TCRdb's copy keeps in-frame clones and lacks some. The sample has more than 55,000 clones; under 75% are singletons. As for time point: pre-treatment sample, taken before nivolumab and TIL therapy. The sequencing used blood, collected at baseline. These TCRs come from a person aged 30 to 80 with non-small cell lung cancer.

This clone occurred a few times. The rearrangement uses TRBV5-4 and TRBJ1-2; tentatively, D is TRBD1 (5 bases). V shed 0 bases and J shed 7 bases, with 16 bases lying between them. CDR3 length: 15 residues. Looked up from germline, CDR1 is SGHNT and CDR2 is YYREEE (reference sequence). CDR3 loop: CASSLDQGPLLGYTF. The DNA for the CDR3 is TGTGCCAGCAGCTTGGATCAGGGTCCCTTACTTGGCTACACCTTC.

The rearrangement joins TRBV2 to TRBJ1-4; 10 bases are shared with TRBD1. The length of the CDR3 is 15 residues. Germline lookup yields CDR1 SNHLY and CDR2 FYNNEI. J lost 7 bases, V lost 6 bases, and 8 bases had no gene match. As DNA, the CDR3 is TGTGCCAGCAGCCCAACCGGGACAGGGGTTGAAAAACTGTTTTTT. It codes for CASSPTGTGVEKLFF.

This clone was seen a few times. The CDR3 is CASSRTGSAEAFF. CDR3 in DNA: TGTGCCAGCAGCCGGACAGGGTCAGCTGAAGCTTTCTTT. The V and J genes are TRBV11-3 and TRBJ1-1; 8 nucleotides match TRBD1. The junction had 5 bases not matched to a gene; V was cut back by 5 bases and J by 6 bases. There are 13 residues in the CDR3. The germline V gene has CDR1 SGHNT and CDR2 YENEEA.

This clone was counted between two and nine times. The chain employs TRBV5-1 and TRBJ2-2; TRBD1 matches 12 bases. This CDR3 is built from 16 residues. V lost 3 bases, J lost 5 bases, and 5 bases stayed unmatched. Per germline, CDR1 SGHRS and CDR2 YFSETQ. Here the CDR3 reads CASSSRDRGLTGELFF. In nucleotides, the CDR3 is TGCGCCAGCAGCTCCCGGGACAGGGGGCTTACCGGGGAGCTGTTTTTT.

The V call is TRBV6-1, the J call TRBJ2-7; D perhaps matches TRBD2 (6 bases). Germline CDR1 reads MNHNS; CDR2 reads SASEGT. The CDR3 has 14 amino acids. V was trimmed by 11 bases and J by 3 bases, leaving 20 bases between them. The CDR3 DNA reads TGTGCCGGCGCCCGGGACTTCGGAGACTACGAGCAGTACTTC. This encodes CAGARDFGDYEQYF.

V is TRBV6-6 and J is TRBJ1-2, with D possibly TRBD1 on 5 matching bases. Germline V gene lookup returns CDR1 MNHNY and CDR2 SVGAGI (reference sequence). The CDR3 is made up of 14 amino acids. V lost 5 bases, J lost 3 bases, and 13 bases lay in between. CDR3 loop: CASSLRARYYGYTF. In DNA form, the CDR3 reads TGTGCCAGCAGTCTCAGGGCGAGGTACTATGGCTACACCTTC.

The V call is TRBV7-9, the J call TRBJ2-5, with D tentatively TRBD2 (6 bases). CDR3 size: 15 residues. CDR1 and CDR2 from the germline V gene are SEHNR and FQNEAQ (reference sequence). Trimming stripped 2 bases from V and 7 bases from J, with 17 bases between. The chain's CDR3 is CASSLRVVEGTTQYF. The CDR3 DNA reads TGTGCCAGCAGCTTACGTGTGGTGGAGGGGACGACCCAGTACTTC. Variable domain in full (rest from reference TRBV7-9 and TRBJ2-5): DTGVSQNPRHKITKRGQNVTFRCDPISEHNRLYWYRQTLGQGPEFLTYFQNEAQLEKSRLLSDRFSAERPKGSFSTLEIQRTEQGDSAMYLCASSLRVVEGTTQYFGPGTRLLVL.

The chain is built from TRBV11-3 and TRBJ2-5; no firm D call. CDR3 size: 15 residues. Germline CDR1 SGHNT, CDR2 YENEEA. V was pared by 5 bases and J by 4 bases, with 17 bases between. The CDR3 reads CASSPRASFLETQYF. The DNA of the CDR3 is TGTGCCAGCAGCCCTCGGGCTAGTTTTTTAGAGACCCAGTACTTC.

V is TRBV2 and J is TRBJ1-2; 7 bases map to TRBD1. After removal of 8 bases from V and 4 bases from J, the junction contained 13 bases not matched to a gene. CDR3 length: 15 amino acids. In germline, CDR1 is SNHLY, CDR2 FYNNEI. CDR3 region: CASGALTGYSYGYTF. The CDR3 coding sequence is TGTGCCAGCGGAGCCTTGACAGGGTACAGCTATGGCTACACCTTC. Full variable domain (outside the CDR3, taken from reference TRBV2 and TRBJ1-2): EPEVTQTPSHQVTQMGQEVILRCVPISNHLYFYWYRQILGQKVEFLVSFYNNEISEKSEIFDDQFSVERPDGSNFTLKIRSTKLEDSAMYFCASGALTGYSYGYTFGSGTRLTVV.

V gene TRBV9 combines with J gene TRBJ2-1, with 7 bases matching TRBD1. Germline lookup yields CDR1 SGDLS and CDR2 YYNGEE. With 3 bases clipped from V and 6 bases from J, the junction kept 12 bases outside the gene matches. The CDR3 length is 16 residues. The CDR3 bases are TGTGCCAGCAGCGCCCTGACAGGGCGAGGGGTCAATGAGCAGTTCTTC. As protein: CASSALTGRGVNEQFF.

V is TRBV6-5 and J is TRBJ1-5; D perhaps matches TRBD1 (6 bases). Germline values: CDR1 MNHEY, CDR2 SVGAGI. The CDR3 length is 15 residues. Deletions cut 2 bases from V and 3 bases from J, with 11 bases between. For the CDR3, the DNA is TGTGCCAGCAGTTACCAAGGGGGGGCCAATCAGCCCCAGCATTTT. Translation: CASSYQGGANQPQHF.

V usage is TRBV18 and J usage is TRBJ2-1; 11 positions match TRBD2. The V and J ends lost 4 bases and 5 bases, in that order; junction bases with no gene match: 1. CDR3 length equals 14 residues. Germline V gives CDR1 KGHSH, CDR2 LQKENI. The chain's CDR3 is CASSRGLADNEQFF. CDR3 bases: TGTGCCAGCTCACGGGGACTAGCGGACAATGAGCAGTTCTTC.

V gene TRBV5-1 combines with J gene TRBJ2-7; TRBD2 agrees at 8 bases. CDR1 and CDR2 (germline): SGHRS, YFSETQ. V trimming: 0 bases; J trimming: 0 bases; junction bases outside the gene matches: 5. The CDR3 loop spans 16 amino acids. CDR3 nucleotide sequence: TGCGCCAGCAGCTTGGGTAGCGGGACAATCTCCTACGAGCAGTACTTC. As protein: CASSLGSGTISYEQYF.

V usage is TRBV10-1 and J usage is TRBJ2-4; 15 bases align to TRBD2. Germline loops: CDR1 WNHNN, CDR2 SYGVQD (reference sequence). With 4 bases clipped from V and 10 bases from J, the junction kept 11 bases outside the gene matches. The CDR3 contains 17 residues. In DNA form, the CDR3 reads TGCGCCAGCAGTGCAAGGACTAGCGGGGGGGCCCTAGGAATTCAGTACTTC. Amino acid sequence: CASSARTSGGALGIQYF.